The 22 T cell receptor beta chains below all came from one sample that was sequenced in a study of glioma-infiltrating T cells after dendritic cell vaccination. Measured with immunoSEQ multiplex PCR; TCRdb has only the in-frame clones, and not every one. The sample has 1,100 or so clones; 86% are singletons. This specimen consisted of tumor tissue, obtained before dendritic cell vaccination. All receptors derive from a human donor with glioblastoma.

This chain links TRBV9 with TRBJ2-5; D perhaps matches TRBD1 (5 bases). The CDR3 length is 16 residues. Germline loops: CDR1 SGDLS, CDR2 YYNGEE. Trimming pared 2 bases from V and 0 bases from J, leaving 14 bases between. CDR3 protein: CASSVPRSGNQETQYF. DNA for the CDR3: TGTGCCAGCAGCGTCCCCCGGTCAGGGAACCAAGAGACCCAGTACTTC.

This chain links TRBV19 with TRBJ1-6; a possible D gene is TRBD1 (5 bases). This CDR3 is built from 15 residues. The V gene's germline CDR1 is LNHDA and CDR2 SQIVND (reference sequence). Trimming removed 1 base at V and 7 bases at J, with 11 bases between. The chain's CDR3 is CASSIAQGLNSPLHF. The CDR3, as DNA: TGTGCCAGTAGTATAGCCCAGGGCCTCAATTCACCCCTCCACTTT.

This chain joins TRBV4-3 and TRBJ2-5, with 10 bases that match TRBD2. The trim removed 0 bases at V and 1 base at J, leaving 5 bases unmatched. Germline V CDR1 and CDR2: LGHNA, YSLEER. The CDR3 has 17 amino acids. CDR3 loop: CASSQDSASGSQETQYF. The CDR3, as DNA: TGCGCCAGCAGCCAAGATTCTGCTAGCGGGAGCCAAGAGACCCAGTACTTC.

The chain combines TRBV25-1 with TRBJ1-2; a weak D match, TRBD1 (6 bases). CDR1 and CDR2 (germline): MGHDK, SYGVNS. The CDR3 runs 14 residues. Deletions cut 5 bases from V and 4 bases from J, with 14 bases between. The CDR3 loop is CASSWGGGVYGYTF. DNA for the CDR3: TGTGCCAGCAGTTGGGGGGGCGGGGTCTATGGCTACACCTTC.

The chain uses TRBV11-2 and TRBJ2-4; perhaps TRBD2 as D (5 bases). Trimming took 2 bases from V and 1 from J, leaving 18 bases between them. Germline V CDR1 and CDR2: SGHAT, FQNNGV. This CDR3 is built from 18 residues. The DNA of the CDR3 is TGTGCCAGCAGCTTAAGCATGGTCGGACTGAACGCCAAAAACATTCAGTACTTC. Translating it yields CASSLSMVGLNAKNIQYF.

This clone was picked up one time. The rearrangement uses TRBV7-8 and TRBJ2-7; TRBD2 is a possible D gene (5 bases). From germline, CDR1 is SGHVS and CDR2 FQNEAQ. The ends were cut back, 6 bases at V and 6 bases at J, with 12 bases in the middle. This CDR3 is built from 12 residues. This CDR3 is CASSFREGEQYF. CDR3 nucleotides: TGTGCCAGCAGTTTCCGCGAGGGCGAGCAGTACTTC.

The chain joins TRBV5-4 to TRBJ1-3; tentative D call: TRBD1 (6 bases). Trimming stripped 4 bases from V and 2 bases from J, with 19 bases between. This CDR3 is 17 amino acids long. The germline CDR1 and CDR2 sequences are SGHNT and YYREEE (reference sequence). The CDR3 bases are TGTGCCAGCAGCCCGGGGGGGGGCCTGGGGCCTGGAAACACCATATATTTT. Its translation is CASSPGGGLGPGNTIYF.

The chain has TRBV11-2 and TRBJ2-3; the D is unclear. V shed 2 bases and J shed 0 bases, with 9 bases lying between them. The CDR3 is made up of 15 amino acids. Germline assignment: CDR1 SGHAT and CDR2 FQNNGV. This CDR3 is CASSLQAISTDTQYF. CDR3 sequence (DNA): TGTGCCAGCAGCTTACAGGCCATAAGCACAGATACGCAGTATTTT.

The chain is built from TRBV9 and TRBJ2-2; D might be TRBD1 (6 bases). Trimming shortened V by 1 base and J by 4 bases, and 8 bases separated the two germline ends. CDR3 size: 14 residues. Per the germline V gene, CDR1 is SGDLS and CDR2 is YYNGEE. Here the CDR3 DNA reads TGTGCCAGCAGCGTAACAGGGCTCACCGGGGAGCTGTTTTTT. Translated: CASSVTGLTGELFF.

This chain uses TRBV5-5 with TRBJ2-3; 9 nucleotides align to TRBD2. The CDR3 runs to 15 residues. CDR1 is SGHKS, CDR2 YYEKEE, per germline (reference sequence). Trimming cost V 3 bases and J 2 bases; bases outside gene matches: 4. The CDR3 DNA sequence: TGTGCCAGCAGCTGGACTAGCGCAACCACAGATACGCAGTATTTT. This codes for CASSWTSATTDTQYF. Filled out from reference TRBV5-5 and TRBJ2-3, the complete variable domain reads DAGVTQSPTHLIKTRGQQVTLRCSPISGHKSVSWYQQVLGQGPQFIFQYYEKEERGRGNFPDRFSARQFPNYSSELNVNALLLGDSALYLCASSWTSATTDTQYFGPGTRLTVL.

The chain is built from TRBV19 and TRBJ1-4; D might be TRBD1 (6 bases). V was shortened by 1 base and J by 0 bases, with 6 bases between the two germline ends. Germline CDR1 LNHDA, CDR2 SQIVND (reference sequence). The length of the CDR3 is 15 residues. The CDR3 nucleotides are TGTGCCAGTAGTATAGGGACAGCAACTAATGAAAAACTGTTTTTT. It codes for CASSIGTATNEKLFF.

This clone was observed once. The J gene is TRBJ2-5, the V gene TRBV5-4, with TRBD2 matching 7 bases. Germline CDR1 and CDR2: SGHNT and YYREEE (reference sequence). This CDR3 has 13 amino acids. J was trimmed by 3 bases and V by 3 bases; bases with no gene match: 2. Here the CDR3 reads CASSSGLEETQYF. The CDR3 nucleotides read TGTGCCAGCAGCTCAGGACTAGAAGAGACCCAGTACTTC.

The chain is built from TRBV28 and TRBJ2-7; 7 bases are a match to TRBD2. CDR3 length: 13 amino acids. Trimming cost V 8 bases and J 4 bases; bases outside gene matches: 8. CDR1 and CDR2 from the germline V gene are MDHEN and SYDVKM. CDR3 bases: TGTGCCAGCGGAATAGGTAGCGGGTACGAGCAGTACTTC. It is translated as CASGIGSGYEQYF.

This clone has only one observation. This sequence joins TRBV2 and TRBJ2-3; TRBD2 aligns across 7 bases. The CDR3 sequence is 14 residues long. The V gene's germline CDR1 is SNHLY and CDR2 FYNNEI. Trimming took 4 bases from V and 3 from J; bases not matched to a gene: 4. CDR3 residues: CASSVLAATDTQYF. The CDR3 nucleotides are TGTGCCAGCAGTGTTCTAGCGGCAACAGATACGCAGTATTTT. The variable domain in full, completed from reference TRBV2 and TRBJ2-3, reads EPEVTQTPSHQVTQMGQEVILRCVPISNHLYFYWYRQILGQKVEFLVSFYNNEISEKSEIFDDQFSVERPDGSNFTLKIRSTKLEDSAMYFCASSVLAATDTQYFGPGTRLTVL.

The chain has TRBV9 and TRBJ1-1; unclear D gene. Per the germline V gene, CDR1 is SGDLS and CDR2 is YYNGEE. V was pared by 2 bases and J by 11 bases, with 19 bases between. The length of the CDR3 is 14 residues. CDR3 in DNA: TGTGCCAGCAGCGTCCCTGATCGCAGGTCGAATGCTTTCTTT. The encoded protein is CASSVPDRRSNAFF. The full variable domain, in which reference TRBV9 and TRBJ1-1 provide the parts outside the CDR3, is DSGVTQTPKHLITATGQRVTLRCSPRSGDLSVYWYQQSLDQGLQFLIQYYNGEERAKGNILERFSAQQFPDLHSELNLSSLELGDSALYFCASSVPDRRSNAFFGQGTRLTVV.

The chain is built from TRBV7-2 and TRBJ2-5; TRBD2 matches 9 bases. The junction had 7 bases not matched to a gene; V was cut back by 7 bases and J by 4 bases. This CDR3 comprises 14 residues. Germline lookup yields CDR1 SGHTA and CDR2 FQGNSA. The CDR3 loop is CASTLPGLAETQYF. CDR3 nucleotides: TGTGCCAGCACGCTGCCGGGACTAGCAGAGACCCAGTACTTC.

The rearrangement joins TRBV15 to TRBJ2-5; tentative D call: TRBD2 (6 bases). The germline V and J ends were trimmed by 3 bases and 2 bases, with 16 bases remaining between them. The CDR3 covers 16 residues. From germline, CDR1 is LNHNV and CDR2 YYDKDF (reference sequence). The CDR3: CATSSGTGVGQETQYF. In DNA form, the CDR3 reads TGTGCCACCAGCAGTGGAACGGGAGTAGGGCAAGAGACCCAGTACTTC.

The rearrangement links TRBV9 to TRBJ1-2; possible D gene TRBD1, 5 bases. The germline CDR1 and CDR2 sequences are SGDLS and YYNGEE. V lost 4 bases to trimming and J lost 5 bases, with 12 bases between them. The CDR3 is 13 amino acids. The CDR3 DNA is TGTGCCAGCAGCTCCCGGGGGGGGTATGGCTACACCTTC. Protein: CASSSRGGYGYTF.

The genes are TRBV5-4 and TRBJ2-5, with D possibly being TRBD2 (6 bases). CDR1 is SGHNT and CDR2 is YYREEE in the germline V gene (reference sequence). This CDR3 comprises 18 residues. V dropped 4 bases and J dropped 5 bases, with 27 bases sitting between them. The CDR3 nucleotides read TGTGCCAGCAGCCAAAACCACCGCCGGGCCCAGAGCGGGGAGACCCAGTACTTC. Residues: CASSQNHRRAQSGETQYF.

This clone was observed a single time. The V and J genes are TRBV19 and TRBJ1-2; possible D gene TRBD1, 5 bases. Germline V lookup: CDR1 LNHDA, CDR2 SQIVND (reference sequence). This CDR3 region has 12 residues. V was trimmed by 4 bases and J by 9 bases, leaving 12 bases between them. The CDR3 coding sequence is TGTGCCAGTAGTACCTCAGGGAGGAGCTACACCTTC. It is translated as CASSTSGRSYTF. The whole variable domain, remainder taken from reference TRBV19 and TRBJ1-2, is DGGITQSPKYLFRKEGQNVTLSCEQNLNHDAMYWYRQDPGQGLRLIYYSQIVNDFQKGDIAEGYSVSREKKESFPLTVTSAQKNPTAFYLCASSTSGRSYTFGSGTRLTVV.

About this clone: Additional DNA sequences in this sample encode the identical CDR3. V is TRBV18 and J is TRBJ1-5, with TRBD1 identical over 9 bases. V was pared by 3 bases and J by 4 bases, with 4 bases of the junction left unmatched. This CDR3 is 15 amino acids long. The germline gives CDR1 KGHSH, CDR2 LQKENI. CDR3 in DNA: TGTGCCAGCTCACCCGACAGGGGGGGGAATCAGCCCCAGCATTTT. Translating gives CASSPDRGGNQPQHF.

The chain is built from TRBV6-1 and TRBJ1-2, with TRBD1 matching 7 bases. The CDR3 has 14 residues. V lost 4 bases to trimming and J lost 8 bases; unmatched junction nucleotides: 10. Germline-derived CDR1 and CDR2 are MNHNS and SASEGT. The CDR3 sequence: CASSVPTGLKGYTF. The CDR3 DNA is TGTGCCAGCAGTGTACCGACAGGGTTGAAGGGCTACACCTTC.